A single TCR beta chain is shown here with its context. The repertoire was sequenced with immunoSEQ multiplex PCR; TCRdb's copy has only in-frame clones and lacks some. Among about 90,000 clones listed, about 93% were seen once. The CDR3 contains 18 residues. Germline V gives CDR1 SGHNT, CDR2 YENEEA. The ends lost 5 bases at V and 4 bases at J; junction bases unmatched: 7. This entry comes from a study of technical replicates of blood from a few donors. The chain is built from TRBV11-3 and TRBJ2-2; 16 bases fit TRBD2. The receptor comes from a human donor in good health. The sample taken for sequencing was T cells isolated from PBMCs. The DNA of the CDR3 is TGTGCCAGCAGCCCGGGACTAGCGGGAGGGCCGGGCACCGGGGAGCTGTTTTTT. This sequence encodes CASSPGLAGGPGTGELFF. Variable domain in full (rest from reference TRBV11-3 and TRBJ2-2): EAGVVQSPRYKIIEKKQPVAFWCNPISGHNTLYWYLQNLGQGPELLIRYENEEAVDDSQLPKDRFSAERLKGVDSTLKIQPAELGDSAVYLCASSPGLAGGPGTGELFFGEGSRLTVL.